This record looks at one TCR beta chain sequence and its context. The data are from a study of control samples from healthy donors and cancer patients. Some clones are missing from TCRdb's copy, which holds only in-frame ones; the method was immunoSEQ multiplex PCR. The table includes 150,000 to 200,000 clones, roughly nine tenths detected once. The CDR3 loop spans 15 amino acids. Germline CDR1 MGHRA, CDR2 YSYEKL. V lost 1 base to trimming and J lost 4 bases; unmatched junction nucleotides: 5. The chain has TRBV4-1 and TRBJ1-2; 8 bases match TRBD1. This clonotype was sampled from a woman in her thirties in good health. The sample was blood. The CDR3: CASSQGQGPGYGYTF. The CDR3 DNA reads as TGCGCCAGCAGCCAAGGACAGGGGCCAGGCTATGGCTACACCTTC.